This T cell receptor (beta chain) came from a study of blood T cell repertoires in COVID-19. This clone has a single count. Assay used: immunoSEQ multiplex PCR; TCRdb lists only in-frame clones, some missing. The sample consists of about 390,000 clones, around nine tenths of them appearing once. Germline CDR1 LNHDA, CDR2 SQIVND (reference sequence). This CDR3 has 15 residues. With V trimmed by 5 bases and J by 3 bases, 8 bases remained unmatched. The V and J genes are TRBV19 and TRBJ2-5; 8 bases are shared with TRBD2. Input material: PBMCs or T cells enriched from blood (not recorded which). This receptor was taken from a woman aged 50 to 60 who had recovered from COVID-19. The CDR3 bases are TGTGCCAGTAGTGGTGTCGGGGGGGGAGAAGAGACCCAGTACTTC. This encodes CASSGVGGGEETQYF.